This passage covers 18 T cell receptor beta chains from one sample sequenced in a study of blood T cell repertoires in COVID-19. Profiling relied on immunoSEQ multiplex PCR, and the TCRdb table lists in-frame clones only, not all of them. There are around 190,000 clones in the sample; about 88% occur only once, and over 15% lies in the top ten. Sequenced input: peripheral blood. All receptors derive from a man aged 50 or older with COVID-19, enrolled during active disease.

The V gene is TRBV19, the J gene TRBJ1-2; D possibly corresponds to TRBD1 (5 bases). This CDR3 spans 15 amino acids. The germline V gene has CDR1 LNHDA and CDR2 SQIVND (reference sequence). Trimming shortened V by 2 bases and J by 4 bases, and 14 bases separated the two germline ends. CDR3 in DNA: TGTGCCAGTAGTATAAGGGGAACGGTAGTCTATGGCTACACCTTC. It translates to CASSIRGTVVYGYTF.

CDR3 residues: CASSAGTSGNGGGELFF. Here the CDR3 DNA reads TGTGCCAGCAGCGCCGGGACTAGCGGGAATGGTGGCGGGGAGCTGTTTTTT. This rearrangement joins TRBV7-9 to TRBJ2-2; 13 bases line up with TRBD2. The CDR3 is made up of 17 amino acids. Per the germline V gene, CDR1 is SEHNR and CDR2 is FQNEAQ (reference sequence). Trimming removed 5 bases from V and 7 bases from J; junction bases left unmatched: 10.

A note on this clone: This CDR3 is also generated by other DNA sequences in the sample. The chain has TRBV5-1 and TRBJ2-1; 14 nucleotides line up with TRBD2. CDR3 length equals 16 residues. Losses at the gene ends were 4 bases for V and 4 bases for J; bases not matched to a gene: 4. Germline-derived CDR1 and CDR2 are SGHRS and YFSETQ. The CDR3 DNA follows: TGCGCCAGCAGCACGGGGACTAGCGGGAGTTACAATGAGCAGTTCTTC. It specifies CASSTGTSGSYNEQFF. The whole variable domain, filled in from reference TRBV5-1 and TRBJ2-1, reads KAGVTQTPRYLIKTRGQQVTLSCSPISGHRSVSWYQQTPGQGLQFLFEYFSETQRNKGNFPGRFSGRQFSNSRSEMNVSTLELGDSALYLCASSTGTSGSYNEQFFGPGTRLTVL.

The chain recombines TRBV10-3 with TRBJ1-5; D not certain. Germline-derived CDR1 and CDR2 are ENHRY and SYGVKD. The V gene lost 0 bases and the J gene lost 6 bases, with 12 bases spanning the gap. CDR3 size: 15 residues. The CDR3 protein is CAISESGVDFQPQHF. CDR3 in DNA: TGTGCCATCAGTGAGTCGGGTGTAGACTTTCAGCCCCAGCATTTT.

The chain employs TRBV7-3 and TRBJ1-1; possibly TRBD1 for D (6 bases). The CDR3 spans 14 residues. Trimming removed 3 bases from V and 4 bases from J, with 12 bases in between. Per germline, CDR1 SGHTA and CDR2 FQGTGA. CDR3 protein: CASSFAGEGTEAFF. CDR3 nucleotides: TGTGCCAGCAGCTTTGCAGGGGAGGGCACTGAAGCTTTCTTT.

The rearrangement joins TRBV3-1 (or the pseudogene TRBV3-2) to TRBJ2-1; TRBD2 agrees at 13 bases. The CDR3 extends over 18 amino acids. Germline V lookup: CDR1 LGHDT, CDR2 YNNKEL (reference sequence). J lost 3 bases, V lost 4 bases, and 9 bases had no gene match. CDR3 nucleotide sequence: TGTGCCAGCAGCCCGTTACCGGGACTAGCGGGGCTCTACAATGAGCAGTTCTTC. Its protein product is CASSPLPGLAGLYNEQFF.

This clone has a count of ten or more. The V and J genes are TRBV5-5 and TRBJ2-3; TRBD2 agrees at 14 bases. There are 20 residues in the CDR3. Germline CDR1 SGHKS, CDR2 YYEKEE (reference sequence). V lost 2 bases to trimming and J lost 1 base; unmatched junction nucleotides: 12. CDR3: CASSFRGVGLAGARTDTQYF. DNA for the CDR3: TGTGCCAGCAGCTTTAGGGGCGTGGGACTAGCGGGGGCCCGCACAGATACGCAGTATTTT. Full variable domain (rest looked up from reference TRBV5-5 and TRBJ2-3): DAGVTQSPTHLIKTRGQQVTLRCSPISGHKSVSWYQQVLGQGPQFIFQYYEKEERGRGNFPDRFSARQFPNYSSELNVNALLLGDSALYLCASSFRGVGLAGARTDTQYFGPGTRLTVL.

This chain uses TRBV6-5 with TRBJ2-2; 8 bases align to TRBD2. V shed 7 bases, J shed 3 bases, and the junction held 7 bases outside the gene matches. The CDR3 is made up of 15 amino acids. The germline V gene encodes CDR1 MNHEY and CDR2 SVGAGI. The CDR3, as DNA: TGTGCCAGCAAGGCGGCGGGGGGTTACACCGGGGAGCTGTTTTTT. It encodes CASKAAGGYTGELFF.

The sample holds a few counts of this clone. This chain connects TRBV18 to TRBJ2-6; 8 bases align to TRBD1. The germline V gene has CDR1 KGHSH and CDR2 LQKENI. Trimming cost V 6 bases and J 0 bases; bases outside gene matches: 7. CDR3 size: 17 residues. Here the CDR3 DNA reads TGTGCCAGCTCTCAACAGGGGGTACTCTCTGGGGCCAACGTCCTGACTTTC. Amino acids: CASSQQGVLSGANVLTF.

The chain uses TRBV3-1 (or the pseudogene TRBV3-2) and TRBJ2-3, with 8 positions matching TRBD1. This CDR3 is built from 15 residues. With 4 bases clipped from V and 3 bases from J, the junction kept 6 bases outside the gene matches. The germline CDR1 and CDR2 sequences are LGHDT and YNNKEL (reference sequence). The CDR3 spells CASSPDRVRTDTQYF. The CDR3 nucleotides are TGTGCCAGCAGCCCGGACAGGGTGAGGACAGATACGCAGTATTTT.

The genes are TRBV3-1 (or the pseudogene TRBV3-2) and TRBJ2-7; no clear D gene. Germline V CDR1 and CDR2: LGHDT, YNNKEL (reference sequence). The CDR3 extends over 12 amino acids. Trimming took 8 bases from V and 0 from J, leaving 8 bases between them. The CDR3 sequence is CASGPSSYEQYF. The CDR3 DNA is TGTGCCAGCGGCCCGTCCTCCTACGAGCAGTACTTC.

CDR3 region: CASSAGSSYNEQFF. For the CDR3, the DNA is TGCGCCAGCAGTGCGGGGAGCTCCTACAATGAGCAGTTCTTC. The genes are TRBV10-1 and TRBJ2-1; D is perhaps TRBD2 (5 bases). The ends were cut back, 4 bases at V and 0 bases at J, with 7 bases in the middle. The CDR3 spans 14 residues. Looked up from germline, CDR1 is WNHNN and CDR2 is SYGVQD (reference sequence).

This clone was counted between two and nine times. The chain couples TRBV7-2 to TRBJ2-1; 10 bases match TRBD2. V lost 5 bases, J lost 4 bases, and 5 bases stayed unmatched. Per germline, CDR1 SGHTA and CDR2 FQGNSA. The length of the CDR3 is 15 residues. The CDR3 DNA follows: TGTGCCAGCAGCCCGGGGACTAGCGAGTACAATGAGCAGTTCTTC. Translating it yields CASSPGTSEYNEQFF. Supplemented by reference TRBV7-2 and TRBJ2-1, the full variable domain reads GAGVSQSPSNKVTEKGKDVELRCDPISGHTALYWYRQSLGQGLEFLIYFQGNSAPDKSGLPSDRFSAERTGGSVSTLTIQRTQQEDSAVYLCASSPGTSEYNEQFFGPGTRLTVL.

The chain employs TRBV3-1 (or the pseudogene TRBV3-2) and TRBJ2-3, with 7 bases fitting TRBD2. Germline V gene sequence: CDR1 LGHDT, CDR2 YNNKEL (reference sequence). This CDR3 contains 15 residues. Trimming took 4 bases from V and 5 from J; bases not matched to a gene: 9. CDR3 bases: TGTGCCAGCAGCCCCATTGTTGGGGGGGTAGATACGCAGTATTTT. Translation: CASSPIVGGVDTQYF.

The chain couples TRBV12-3 or TRBV12-4 to TRBJ1-3; D gene unclear. The CDR3 length is 12 residues. V gave up 5 bases and J gave up 12 bases, with 14 bases separating them. CDR3 bases: TGTGCCAGCAGTGCCGGGAGGACGCTCATATATTTT. As protein: CASSAGRTLIYF.

The chain recombines TRBV5-4 with TRBJ2-1; maybe TRBD2 (6 bases). The germline V gene has CDR1 SGHNT and CDR2 YYREEE (reference sequence). CDR3 length: 15 residues. V was trimmed by 4 bases and J by 4 bases, leaving 15 bases between them. CDR3 sequence reads: CASSPPSGEYNEQFF. CDR3 DNA: TGTGCCAGCAGCCCCCCATCGGGGGAATACAATGAGCAGTTCTTC.

The chain joins TRBV9 to TRBJ2-2; TRBD2 might be the D (6 bases). Germline CDR1 and CDR2: SGDLS and YYNGEE. This CDR3 spans 15 amino acids. Deletions cut 2 bases from V and 6 bases from J, with 14 bases between. The chain's CDR3 is CASSVAAGTPGELFF. The CDR3 region has the DNA TGTGCCAGCAGCGTGGCAGCGGGCACACCCGGGGAGCTGTTTTTT.

V and J are TRBV24-1 and TRBJ2-2; TRBD1 matches 10 bases. CDR1 is KGHDR and CDR2 is SFDVKD in the germline V gene. The CDR3 has 17 residues. V lost 4 bases to trimming and J lost 4 bases; unmatched junction nucleotides: 8. In nucleotides, the CDR3 is TGTGCCACCAGTGACAACCCCGGGACAGGGGCCACCGGGGAGCTGTTTTTT. Translating gives CATSDNPGTGATGELFF.